This entry describes one T cell receptor (beta chain). The CDR3 runs to 16 residues. In germline, CDR1 is SGHTA, CDR2 FQGNSA. After removal of 5 bases from V and 1 base from J, the junction contained 8 bases not matched to a gene. The sample originates from a study of blood T cell repertoires in COVID-19. In the study overall: Material from acute and convalescent COVID-19 was sourced from the United States, Italy and Spain. T cells, B-cell-depleted T cells, or PBMCs supplied cDNA or gDNA.

As processed by the authors: Reference gene primer amplification yielded estimated nucleated cell counts. Data came from immunoSEQ multiplex PCR; TCRdb stores just in-frame clones and leaves some out. V and J calls and clone size are those listed in that table; D and trimming were worked out from the DNA. The top ten hold roughly 2.5% of the sample, which has tens of thousands of clones, about 90% seen once. Sequencing input: peripheral blood. The TCR comes from a man aged 50 to 60 with COVID-19, enrolled during active disease. This rearrangement joins TRBV7-2 to TRBJ2-3, with TRBD2 matching 8 bases. The DNA of the CDR3 is TGTGCCAGCAGCCCTCAGGCGGGACTAGGCACAGATACGCAGTATTTT. Protein product: CASSPQAGLGTDTQYF.